The present T cell receptor beta chain was sequenced within a study of cytomegalovirus exposure and HLA in healthy donors. Germline assignment: CDR1 LGHNA and CDR2 YSLEER. Trimming pared 4 bases from V and 5 bases from J, leaving 9 bases between. The CDR3 is 14 residues long. The PCR contained 60 Vbeta and 13 Jbeta primers. Generated by immunoSEQ multiplex PCR, the TCRdb table keeps only in-frame clones and is missing some. This table has about 200,000 clones, approximately 70% appearing once. Note on this clone: Its antigen is undetermined.

Findings of the study overall: In most subjects, TCR beta sequences reportedly gave accurate predictions of HLA-A and HLA-B alleles.

The rearrangement uses TRBV4-3 and TRBJ1-6, with D uncertain. The origin of this receptor is a man between 40 and 49 years old in good health and CMV-seropositive. Specimen: PBMCs. CDR3 DNA: TGCGCCAGCAGCCCCCGGGTCAATAATTCACCCCTCCACTTT. Translating it yields CASSPRVNNSPLHF.